The rows below give T cell receptor beta chains drawn from one sample of a study of T cell responses to AZD1222 COVID-19 vaccine. Method: immunoSEQ multiplex PCR; TCRdb's copy keeps in-frame clones and lacks some. Among roughly 100,000 clones listed, over 80% were seen once. The sequencing here drew on peripheral blood, taken on day 0 of AZD1222 vaccination. Receptor source: an adult in good health. Each CDR3 is given with its conserved first and last residue. The order of the fields is V gene, CDR3 length, J gene, D gene, clone size, CDR3 protein, CDR3 DNA. The D gene is left open where the match is weak. Size is stated for part of the rows, as once, few or many counts, or as a class when the clone is expanded.

V gene: TRBV6-5; CDR3 length: 14; J gene: TRBJ2-2; D gene: TRBD2; clone size: NA; CDR3 protein: CASTWTSGIGELFF; CDR3 DNA: TGTGCCAGCACCTGGACTAGCGGGATAGGGGAGCTGTTTTTT
V gene: TRBV7-2; CDR3 length: 14; J gene: TRBJ1-6; D gene: NA; clone size: once; CDR3 protein: CASTPLQGSSPLHF; CDR3 DNA: TGTGCCAGCACCCCGCTGCAGGGGAGTTCACCCCTCCACTTT
V gene: TRBV24-1; CDR3 length: 13; J gene: TRBJ2-7; D gene: NA; clone size: NA; CDR3 protein: CATSDSGTEEQYF; CDR3 DNA: TGTGCCACCAGTGACTCCGGGACGGAGGAGCAGTACTTC
V gene: TRBV9; CDR3 length: 14; J gene: TRBJ1-3; D gene: NA; clone size: NA; CDR3 protein: CASSVQGPGNTIYF; CDR3 DNA: TGTGCCAGCAGCGTCCAAGGCCCTGGAAACACCATATATTTT
V gene: TRBV11-2; CDR3 length: 16; J gene: TRBJ2-1; D gene: NA; clone size: NA; CDR3 protein: CASSLAGLRLAPEQFF; CDR3 DNA: TGTGCCAGCAGCTTAGCGGGCCTGAGGCTAGCCCCCGAGCAGTTCTTC
V gene: TRBV7-2; CDR3 length: 16; J gene: TRBJ1-4; D gene: TRBD1; clone size: NA; CDR3 protein: CASSPGQAATNEKLFF; CDR3 DNA: TGTGCCAGCAGCCCCGGACAGGCGGCAACTAATGAAAAACTGTTTTTT
V gene: TRBV7-8; CDR3 length: 13; J gene: TRBJ1-2; D gene: NA; clone size: NA; CDR3 protein: CASSPGPEVGYTF; CDR3 DNA: TGTGCCAGCAGCCCCGGGCCAGAAGTCGGCTACACCTTC
V gene: TRBV6-6; CDR3 length: 12; J gene: TRBJ1-1; D gene: NA; clone size: NA; CDR3 protein: CASKEPNTEAFF; CDR3 DNA: TGTGCCAGCAAGGAACCGAACACTGAAGCTTTCTTT
V gene: TRBV28; CDR3 length: 11; J gene: TRBJ1-1; D gene: NA; clone size: NA; CDR3 protein: CASSALPEAFF; CDR3 DNA: TGTGCCAGCAGCGCACTCCCTGAAGCTTTCTTT
V gene: TRBV7-8; CDR3 length: 14; J gene: TRBJ1-3; D gene: NA; clone size: few; CDR3 protein: CASSLSTAGNTIYF; CDR3 DNA: TGTGCCAGCAGCTTAAGCACGGCTGGAAACACCATATATTTT
V gene: TRBV7-3; CDR3 length: 14; J gene: TRBJ2-5; D gene: TRBD2; clone size: NA; CDR3 protein: CASSTGLAGETQYF; CDR3 DNA: TGTGCCAGCAGCACGGGACTAGCCGGCGAGACCCAGTACTTC
V gene: TRBV7-8; CDR3 length: 14; J gene: TRBJ1-1; D gene: NA; clone size: NA; CDR3 protein: CASSYQEKNTEAFF; CDR3 DNA: TGTGCCAGCAGCTACCAGGAGAAGAACACTGAAGCTTTCTTT
V gene: TRBV7-2; CDR3 length: 13; J gene: TRBJ1-1; D gene: NA; clone size: NA; CDR3 protein: CASSYVTNTEAFF; CDR3 DNA: TGTGCCAGCAGCTACGTCACTAACACTGAAGCTTTCTTT
V gene: TRBV24-1; CDR3 length: 14; J gene: TRBJ1-2; D gene: NA; clone size: NA; CDR3 protein: CATSDWLTSYGYTF; CDR3 DNA: TGTGCCACCAGTGATTGGCTCACGAGCTATGGCTACACCTTC
V gene: TRBV28; CDR3 length: 14; J gene: TRBJ2-7; D gene: TRBD2; clone size: NA; CDR3 protein: CASRTGLALYEQYF; CDR3 DNA: TGTGCCAGCAGAACGGGACTAGCGCTATACGAGCAGTACTTC
V gene: TRBV5-4; CDR3 length: 16; J gene: TRBJ1-6; D gene: NA; clone size: NA; CDR3 protein: CASSLDLGFDNSPLHF; CDR3 DNA: TGTGCCAGCAGCTTGGATTTGGGTTTCGATAATTCACCCCTCCACTTT
V gene: TRBV7-2; CDR3 length: 13; J gene: TRBJ1-1; D gene: NA; clone size: NA; CDR3 protein: CASSFAGVTEAFF; CDR3 DNA: TGTGCCAGCAGCTTCGCGGGGGTCACTGAAGCTTTCTTT
V gene: TRBV19; CDR3 length: 12; J gene: TRBJ1-3; D gene: NA; clone size: once; CDR3 protein: CASSIYLGTIYF; CDR3 DNA: TGTGCCAGTAGTATCTACCTCGGCACCATATATTTT
V gene: TRBV2; CDR3 length: 14; J gene: TRBJ1-3; D gene: TRBD1; clone size: NA; CDR3 protein: CASSQQGAGNTIYF; CDR3 DNA: TGTGCCAGCAGCCAACAGGGGGCTGGAAACACCATATATTTT
V gene: TRBV7-8; CDR3 length: 15; J gene: TRBJ1-3; D gene: NA; clone size: NA; CDR3 protein: CASSLGGGSGNTIYF; CDR3 DNA: TGTGCCAGCAGCTTAGGGGGCGGCTCTGGAAACACCATATATTTT
V gene: TRBV30; CDR3 length: 17; J gene: TRBJ2-2; D gene: NA; clone size: NA; CDR3 protein: CAWSSWSGSGVTGELFF; CDR3 DNA: TGTGCCTGGTCCTCGTGGTCGGGGAGTGGAGTCACCGGGGAGCTGTTTTTT
V gene: TRBV3-1/TRBV3-2; CDR3 length: 11; J gene: TRBJ2-6; D gene: NA; clone size: once; CDR3 protein: CASSQDRIQTF; CDR3 DNA: TGTGCCAGCAGCCAAGACAGAATACAAACTTTC
V gene: TRBV12-3/TRBV12-4; CDR3 length: 13; J gene: TRBJ2-2; D gene: NA; clone size: NA; CDR3 protein: CASGRGASGELFF; CDR3 DNA: TGTGCCAGCGGGAGGGGGGCTTCCGGGGAGCTGTTTTTT
V gene: TRBV11-2; CDR3 length: 10; J gene: TRBJ2-7; D gene: NA; clone size: NA; CDR3 protein: CASSFSEQYF; CDR3 DNA: TGTGCCAGCAGCTTTTCGGAGCAGTACTTC
V gene: TRBV4-1; CDR3 length: 16; J gene: TRBJ1-5; D gene: NA; clone size: NA; CDR3 protein: CASSQDLVGGNQPQHF; CDR3 DNA: TGCGCCAGCAGCCAAGATCTCGTCGGAGGCAATCAGCCCCAGCATTTT
V gene: TRBV7-2; CDR3 length: 16; J gene: TRBJ2-7; D gene: NA; clone size: NA; CDR3 protein: CASSPEGWDFGYEQYF; CDR3 DNA: TGTGCCAGCAGCCCGGAAGGTTGGGACTTCGGGTACGAGCAGTACTTC
V gene: TRBV28; CDR3 length: 11; J gene: TRBJ2-7; D gene: NA; clone size: NA; CDR3 protein: CASSPLYEQYF; CDR3 DNA: TGTGCCAGCAGTCCCCTCTACGAGCAGTACTTC
V gene: TRBV5-8; CDR3 length: 15; J gene: TRBJ2-7; D gene: TRBD1; clone size: NA; CDR3 protein: CASSQQGDTSYEQYF; CDR3 DNA: TGTGCCAGCAGTCAACAGGGGGATACCTCCTACGAGCAGTACTTC
V gene: TRBV25-1; CDR3 length: 14; J gene: TRBJ2-2; D gene: NA; clone size: NA; CDR3 protein: CASSERHRTGELFF; CDR3 DNA: TGTGCCAGCAGTGAACGACACCGCACCGGGGAGCTGTTTTTT
V gene: TRBV5-1; CDR3 length: 15; J gene: TRBJ2-7; D gene: TRBD1; clone size: NA; CDR3 protein: CASSEGQAIGLGQYF; CDR3 DNA: TGCGCCAGCAGCGAGGGACAGGCAATTGGTTTGGGGCAGTACTTC
V gene: TRBV11-2; CDR3 length: 13; J gene: TRBJ1-3; D gene: NA; clone size: NA; CDR3 protein: CASSFSEGNTIYF; CDR3 DNA: TGTGCCAGCAGCTTTAGCGAGGGAAACACCATATATTTT
V gene: TRBV11-2; CDR3 length: 17; J gene: TRBJ1-3; D gene: TRBD1; clone size: once; CDR3 protein: CASSWVGQGASGNTIYF; CDR3 DNA: TGTGCCAGCAGCTGGGTGGGACAGGGCGCCTCTGGAAACACCATATATTTT
V gene: TRBV14; CDR3 length: 16; J gene: TRBJ2-3; D gene: NA; clone size: NA; CDR3 protein: CASSQDPLGGTDTQYF; CDR3 DNA: TGTGCCAGCAGCCAAGACCCTTTAGGTGGCACAGATACGCAGTATTTT
V gene: TRBV7-2; CDR3 length: 14; J gene: TRBJ1-3; D gene: TRBD1; clone size: NA; CDR3 protein: CASDRGTGGNTIYF; CDR3 DNA: TGTGCCAGCGACAGGGGAACTGGTGGAAACACCATATATTTT
V gene: TRBV19; CDR3 length: 12; J gene: TRBJ1-2; D gene: NA; clone size: NA; CDR3 protein: CASSPAYYGYTF; CDR3 DNA: TGTGCCAGTAGCCCTGCTTACTATGGCTACACCTTC
V gene: TRBV5-1; CDR3 length: 13; J gene: TRBJ2-1; D gene: NA; clone size: NA; CDR3 protein: CASRGSTFGEQFF; CDR3 DNA: TGCGCCAGCCGGGGCTCAACTTTCGGTGAGCAGTTCTTC
V gene: TRBV6-2/TRBV6-3; CDR3 length: 14; J gene: TRBJ2-1; D gene: TRBD2; clone size: NA; CDR3 protein: CASSPAGGHNEQFF; CDR3 DNA: TGTGCCAGCAGCCCAGCGGGAGGCCACAATGAGCAGTTCTTC
V gene: TRBV6-2/TRBV6-3; CDR3 length: 15; J gene: TRBJ2-5; D gene: TRBD1; clone size: NA; CDR3 protein: CASSLRQGIGETQYF; CDR3 DNA: TGTGCCAGCAGTTTAAGACAGGGGATAGGAGAGACCCAGTACTTC
V gene: TRBV10-3; CDR3 length: 13; J gene: TRBJ1-1; D gene: TRBD1; clone size: few; CDR3 protein: CASKGGDSPEAFF; CDR3 DNA: TGTGCCTCGAAGGGCGGGGACAGCCCCGAAGCTTTCTTT
V gene: TRBV18; CDR3 length: 17; J gene: TRBJ1-6; D gene: NA; clone size: NA; CDR3 protein: CASSPPALGPINSPLHF; CDR3 DNA: TGTGCCAGCTCACCACCGGCCCTGGGGCCGATCAATTCACCCCTCCACTTT
V gene: TRBV18; CDR3 length: 14; J gene: TRBJ2-1; D gene: TRBD2; clone size: NA; CDR3 protein: CASSPREGRDEQFF; CDR3 DNA: TGTGCCAGCTCACCACGGGAAGGGAGGGATGAGCAGTTCTTC
V gene: TRBV24-1; CDR3 length: 15; J gene: TRBJ1-2; D gene: NA; clone size: NA; CDR3 protein: CATSDLDTTAYGYTF; CDR3 DNA: TGTGCCACCAGTGATTTGGACACGACGGCCTATGGCTACACCTTC
V gene: TRBV28; CDR3 length: 15; J gene: TRBJ2-1; D gene: NA; clone size: NA; CDR3 protein: CASSLGQGPYNEQFF; CDR3 DNA: TGTGCCAGCAGTTTGGGCCAGGGGCCTTACAATGAGCAGTTCTTC